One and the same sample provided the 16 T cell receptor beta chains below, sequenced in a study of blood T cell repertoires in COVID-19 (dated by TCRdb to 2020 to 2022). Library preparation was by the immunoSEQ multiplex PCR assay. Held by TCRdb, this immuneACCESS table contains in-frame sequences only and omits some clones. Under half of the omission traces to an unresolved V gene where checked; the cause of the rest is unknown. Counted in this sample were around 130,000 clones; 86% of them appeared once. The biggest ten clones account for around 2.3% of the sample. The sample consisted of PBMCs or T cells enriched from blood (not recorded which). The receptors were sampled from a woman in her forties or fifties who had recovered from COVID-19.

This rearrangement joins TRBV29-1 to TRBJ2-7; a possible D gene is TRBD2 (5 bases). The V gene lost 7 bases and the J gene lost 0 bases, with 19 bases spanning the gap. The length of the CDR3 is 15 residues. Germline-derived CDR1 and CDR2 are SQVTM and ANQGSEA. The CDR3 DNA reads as TGCAGCGCCGGATCGGGATTCTACGGCTCCTACGAGCAGTACTTC. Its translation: CSAGSGFYGSYEQYF.

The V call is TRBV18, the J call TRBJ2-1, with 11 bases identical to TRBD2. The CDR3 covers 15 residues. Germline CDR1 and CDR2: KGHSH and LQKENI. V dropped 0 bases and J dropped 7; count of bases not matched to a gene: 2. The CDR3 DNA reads TGTGCCAGCTCACCACCTAGCGGGGGGGTAAATGAGCAGTTCTTC. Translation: CASSPPSGGVNEQFF.

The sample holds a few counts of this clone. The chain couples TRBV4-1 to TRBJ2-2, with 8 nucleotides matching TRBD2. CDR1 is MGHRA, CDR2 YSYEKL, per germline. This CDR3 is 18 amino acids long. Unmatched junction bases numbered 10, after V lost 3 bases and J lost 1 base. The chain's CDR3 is CASSQGGSGGRNTGELFF. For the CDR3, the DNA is TGCGCCAGCAGCCAGGGGGGGAGCGGGGGACGGAACACCGGGGAGCTGTTTTTT.

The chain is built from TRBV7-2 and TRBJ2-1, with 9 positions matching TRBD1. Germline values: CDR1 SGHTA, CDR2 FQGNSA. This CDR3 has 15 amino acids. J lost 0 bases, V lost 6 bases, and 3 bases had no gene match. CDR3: CASSLQGASYNEQFF. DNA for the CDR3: TGTGCCAGCAGTTTACAGGGGGCCTCCTACAATGAGCAGTTCTTC.

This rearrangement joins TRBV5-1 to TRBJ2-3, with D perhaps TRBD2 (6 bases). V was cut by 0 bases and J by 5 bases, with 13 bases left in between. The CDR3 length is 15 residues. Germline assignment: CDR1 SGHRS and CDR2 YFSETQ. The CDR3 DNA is TGCGCCAGCAGCTTGGAAGGCCGGGGGATAGATACGCAGTATTTT. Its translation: CASSLEGRGIDTQYF.

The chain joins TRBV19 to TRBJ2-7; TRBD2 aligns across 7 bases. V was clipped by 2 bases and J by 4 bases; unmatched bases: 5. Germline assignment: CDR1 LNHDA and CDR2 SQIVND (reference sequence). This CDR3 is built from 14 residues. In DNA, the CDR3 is TGTGCCAGTAGTATATACCGGGGGGATTACGAGCAGTACTTC. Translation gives CASSIYRGDYEQYF.

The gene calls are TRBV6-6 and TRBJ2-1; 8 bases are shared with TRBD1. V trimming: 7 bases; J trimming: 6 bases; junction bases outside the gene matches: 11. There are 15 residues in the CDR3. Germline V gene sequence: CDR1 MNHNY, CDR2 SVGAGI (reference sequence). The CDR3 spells CASTFPPDRGNEQFF. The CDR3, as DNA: TGTGCCAGCACCTTTCCCCCCGACAGGGGCAATGAGCAGTTCTTC.

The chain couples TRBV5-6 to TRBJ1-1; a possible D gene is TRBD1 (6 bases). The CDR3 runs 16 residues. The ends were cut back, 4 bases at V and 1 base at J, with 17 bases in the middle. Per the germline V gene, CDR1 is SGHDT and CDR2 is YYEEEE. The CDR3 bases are TGTGCCAGCAGCGTCCGAGTGGGGGCGGGGAACACTGAAGCTTTCTTT. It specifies CASSVRVGAGNTEAFF. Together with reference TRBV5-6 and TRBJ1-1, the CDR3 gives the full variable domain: DAGVTQSPTHLIKTRGQQVTLRCSPKSGHDTVSWYQQALGQGPQFIFQYYEEEERQRGNFPDRFSGHQFPNYSSELNVNALLLGDSALYLCASSVRVGAGNTEAFFGQGTRLTVV.

CDR3 protein: CASSRQGAGSPLHF. CDR3 bases: TGTGCCAGCAGTCGACAGGGGGCAGGTTCACCCCTCCACTTT. J is TRBJ1-6 and V is TRBV6-5; 10 nucleotides agree with TRBD1. The CDR3 covers 14 residues. V was clipped by 5 bases and J by 9 bases; unmatched bases: 4. CDR1 MNHEY and CDR2 SVGAGI come from the germline V gene.

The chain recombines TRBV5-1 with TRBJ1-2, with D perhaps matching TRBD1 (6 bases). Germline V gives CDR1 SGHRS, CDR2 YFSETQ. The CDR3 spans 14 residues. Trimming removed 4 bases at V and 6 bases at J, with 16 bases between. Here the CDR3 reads CASSNRGARDGYTF. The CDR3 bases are TGCGCCAGCAGCAACCGGGGGGCTCGGGATGGCTACACCTTC.

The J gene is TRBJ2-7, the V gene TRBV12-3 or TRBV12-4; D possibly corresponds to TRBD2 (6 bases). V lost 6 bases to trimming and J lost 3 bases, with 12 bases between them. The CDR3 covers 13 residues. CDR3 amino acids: CASRHGGFYEQYF. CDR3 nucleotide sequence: TGTGCCAGCAGACACGGAGGGTTCTACGAGCAGTACTTC.

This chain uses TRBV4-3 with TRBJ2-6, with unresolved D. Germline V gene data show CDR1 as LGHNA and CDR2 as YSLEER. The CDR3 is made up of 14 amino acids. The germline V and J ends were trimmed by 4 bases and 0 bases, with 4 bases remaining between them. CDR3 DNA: TGCGCCAGCAGCCTAAACTCTGGGGCCAACGTCCTGACTTTC. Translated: CASSLNSGANVLTF.

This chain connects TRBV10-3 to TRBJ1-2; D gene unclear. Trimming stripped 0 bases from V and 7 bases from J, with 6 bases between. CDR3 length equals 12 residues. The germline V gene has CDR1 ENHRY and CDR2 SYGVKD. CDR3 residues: CAISESASGYTF. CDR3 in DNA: TGTGCCATCAGTGAGTCGGCTTCTGGCTACACCTTC.

The DNA of the CDR3 is TGTGCAAGTCGCCCGACAGGGGAAATCTCCGAGACCCAGTACTTC. Amino acids: CASRPTGEISETQYF. V usage is TRBV12-2 and J usage is TRBJ2-5; the table's D call, TRBD1, was not checked against the DNA. TRBV12-2 is given as a pseudogene. This CDR3 comprises 15 residues.

CDR3 region: CASSTVAGAYEQYF. Here the CDR3 DNA reads TGCGCCAGCAGCACCGTAGCGGGGGCCTACGAGCAGTACTTC. V is TRBV5-1 and J is TRBJ2-7, with 9 nucleotides matching TRBD2. CDR3 size: 14 residues. Unmatched junction bases numbered 4, after V lost 4 bases and J lost 2 bases. Germline V gives CDR1 SGHRS, CDR2 YFSETQ.

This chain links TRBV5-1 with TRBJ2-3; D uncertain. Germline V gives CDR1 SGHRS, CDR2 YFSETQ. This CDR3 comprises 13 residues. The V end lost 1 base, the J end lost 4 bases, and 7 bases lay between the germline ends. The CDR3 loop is CASSLSASDTQYF. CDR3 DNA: TGCGCCAGCAGCTTGTCAGCGTCAGATACGCAGTATTTT.